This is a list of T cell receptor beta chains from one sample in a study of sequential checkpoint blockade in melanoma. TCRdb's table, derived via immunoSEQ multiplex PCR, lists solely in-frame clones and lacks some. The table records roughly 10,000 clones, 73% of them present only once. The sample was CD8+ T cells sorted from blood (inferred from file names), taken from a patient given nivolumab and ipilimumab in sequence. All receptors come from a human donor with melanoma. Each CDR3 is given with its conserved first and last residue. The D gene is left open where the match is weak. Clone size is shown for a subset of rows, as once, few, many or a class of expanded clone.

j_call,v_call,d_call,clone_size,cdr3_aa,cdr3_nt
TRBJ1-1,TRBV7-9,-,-,CASTSHYTEAFF,TGTGCCAGCACCTCCCACTACACTGAAGCTTTCTTT
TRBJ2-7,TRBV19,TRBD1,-,CASSDRTGSAYEQYF,TGTGCCAGTAGTGACCGGACAGGTTCGGCCTACGAGCAGTACTTC
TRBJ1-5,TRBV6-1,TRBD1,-,CASKPGQGYQPQHF,TGTGCCAGCAAGCCGGGACAGGGCTATCAGCCCCAGCATTTT
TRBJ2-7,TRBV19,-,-,CASRSTADRDEQYF,TGTGCCAGTAGAAGTACGGCCGATCGGGACGAGCAGTACTTC
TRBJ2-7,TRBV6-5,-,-,CASRKTTVPPYEQYF,TGTGCCAGCAGGAAAACAACCGTGCCTCCCTACGAGCAGTACTTC
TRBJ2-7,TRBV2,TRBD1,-,CASSVGTGVYEQYF,TGTGCCAGCAGTGTTGGGACAGGGGTGTACGAGCAGTACTTC
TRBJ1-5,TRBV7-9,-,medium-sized,CASSATDSSNQPQHF,TGTGCCAGCAGCGCTACCGACAGTAGCAATCAGCCCCAGCATTTT
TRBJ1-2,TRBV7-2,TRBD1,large,CASSLTPPRQGEGYTF,TGTGCCAGCAGCTTAACCCCACCTCGACAGGGGGAAGGCTACACCTTC
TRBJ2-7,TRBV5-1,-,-,CASSAGAGYEQYF,TGCGCCAGCAGCGCGGGGGCGGGCTACGAGCAGTACTTC
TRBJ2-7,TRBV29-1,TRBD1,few,CSVYSGQGDLSSYEQYF,TGCAGCGTCTACTCCGGACAGGGCGATTTAAGCTCCTACGAGCAGTACTTC
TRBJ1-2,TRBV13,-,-,CASSARTAPYGYTF,TGTGCCAGCAGCGCCCGGACAGCTCCCTATGGCTACACCTTC
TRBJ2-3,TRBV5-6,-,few,CASSLRADFTDTQYF,TGTGCCAGCAGCTTGAGAGCGGACTTCACAGATACGCAGTATTTT
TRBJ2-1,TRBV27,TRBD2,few,CASSFLGGGPSSVNEQFF,TGTGCCAGCAGTTTTCTTGGGGGAGGGCCTAGTAGTGTCAATGAGCAGTTCTTC
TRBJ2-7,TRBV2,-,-,CASSGTPSYEQYF,TGTGCCAGCAGCGGGACTCCATCCTACGAGCAGTACTTC
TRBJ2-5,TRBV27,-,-,CASSTDTSRALETQYF,TGTGCCAGCAGTACGGACACTTCCCGAGCCCTGGAGACCCAGTACTTC
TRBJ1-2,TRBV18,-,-,CASSPPSGARYYGYTF,TGTGCCAGCTCACCACCGTCAGGGGCTAGATACTATGGCTACACCTTC
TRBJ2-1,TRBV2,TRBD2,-,CASSEEPTSRYSYNEQFF,TGTGCCAGCAGTGAAGAGCCGACTAGCAGATACTCCTACAATGAGCAGTTCTTC
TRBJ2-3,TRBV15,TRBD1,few,CATGDRVFADTQYF,TGTGCCACCGGGGACAGGGTGTTCGCAGATACGCAGTATTTT
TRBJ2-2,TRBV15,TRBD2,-,CATSTLTSGGTGELFF,TGTGCCACCAGCACATTAACTAGCGGGGGAACCGGGGAGCTGTTTTTT
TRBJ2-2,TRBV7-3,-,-,CASSRVGGNTGELFF,TGTGCCAGCAGCCGGGTCGGAGGGAACACCGGGGAGCTGTTTTTT
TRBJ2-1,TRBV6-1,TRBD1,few,CASPLGGQGVNEQFF,TGTGCCAGCCCCCTGGGGGGACAGGGAGTGAATGAGCAGTTCTTC
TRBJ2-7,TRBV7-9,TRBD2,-,CASSLVTTSGKYEQYF,TGTGCCAGCAGCTTAGTAACAACTAGCGGGAAGTACGAGCAGTACTTC
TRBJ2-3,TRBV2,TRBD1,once,CASRDRGTDTQYF,TGTGCCAGCAGGGACAGGGGCACAGATACGCAGTATTTT
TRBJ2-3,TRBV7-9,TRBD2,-,CASSEGLTSGGPRDTQYF,TGTGCCAGCAGCGAAGGCTTGACTAGCGGGGGCCCAAGGGATACGCAGTATTTT
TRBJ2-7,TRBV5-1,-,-,CASSWGGRPEQYF,TGCGCCAGCAGCTGGGGCGGTAGACCTGAGCAGTACTTC
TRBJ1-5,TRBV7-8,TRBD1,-,CASSLGGQASNQPQHF,TGTGCCAGCAGCTTAGGGGGACAGGCTAGCAATCAGCCCCAGCATTTT
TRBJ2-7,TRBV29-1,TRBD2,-,CSVVFPGTSIHEQYF,TGCAGCGTTGTTTTTCCCGGGACTAGCATCCACGAGCAGTACTTC
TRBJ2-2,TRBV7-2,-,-,CASSQFYGTLTGELFF,TGTGCCAGCAGCCAATTTTACGGGACATTAACCGGGGAGCTGTTTTTT
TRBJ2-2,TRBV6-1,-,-,CASSEILGDGTGELFF,TGTGCCAGCAGTGAAATTTTAGGAGATGGTACCGGGGAGCTGTTTTTT
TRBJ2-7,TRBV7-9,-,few,CASSSKGGFLYEQYF,TGTGCCAGCAGCTCAAAAGGGGGTTTCCTCTACGAGCAGTACTTC
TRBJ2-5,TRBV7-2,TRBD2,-,CASSLNSGKETQYF,TGTGCCAGCAGCTTAAATAGCGGGAAAGAGACCCAGTACTTC
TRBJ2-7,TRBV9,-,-,CASSVEPGDPYEQYF,TGTGCCAGCAGCGTAGAGCCGGGGGACCCCTACGAGCAGTACTTC
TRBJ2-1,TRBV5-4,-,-,CASGDLDEQFF,TGTGCCAGCGGAGACTTAGATGAGCAGTTCTTC
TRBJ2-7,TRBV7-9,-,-,CASSLGILEEQYF,TGTGCCAGCAGCTTAGGTATTTTGGAGGAGCAGTACTTC
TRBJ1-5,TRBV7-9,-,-,CASSLGGGGQPQHF,TGTGCCAGCAGCTTAGGAGGGGGGGGGCAGCCCCAGCATTTT
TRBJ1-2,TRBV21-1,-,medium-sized,CASSGRGGSTWTF,TGTGCCAGCAGCGGACGCGGGGGCTCAACGTGGACCTTC
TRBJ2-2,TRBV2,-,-,CASSEHPQGHTGELFF,TGTGCCAGCAGTGAACACCCCCAGGGGCACACCGGGGAGCTGTTTTTT
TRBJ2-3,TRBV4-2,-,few,CASSQHEDTDTQYF,TGTGCCAGCAGCCAACACGAGGATACAGATACGCAGTATTTT
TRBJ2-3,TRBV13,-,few,CASSLRRALTDTQYF,TGTGCCAGCAGCTTACGGAGGGCTTTGACAGATACGCAGTATTTT
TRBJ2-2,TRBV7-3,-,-,CASSPWSGELFF,TGTGCCAGCAGCCCCTGGAGCGGGGAGCTGTTTTTT